The 23 T cell receptor beta chains in this list originate from one sample, sequenced in a study of metastatic and nonmetastatic thyroid tumors. Before thyroid surgery, none of the patients had received any treatment. TCRdb reprocessed the PCR reads via MiXCR. The sample shows about 9,500 clones, around 31% of them seen only once. Sequenced: tumor tissue. These receptors were collected from a female donor with papillary thyroid cancer or a benign thyroid nodule (not recorded which). Some clones in this sample may be carry-over from other donors' samples.

The rearrangement uses TRBV9 and TRBJ2-6, with unresolved D. Looked up from germline, CDR1 is SGDLS and CDR2 is YYNGEE. Trimming removed 0 bases from V and 3 bases from J, with 7 bases in between. The CDR3 is 15 amino acids. The CDR3, as DNA: TGTGCCAGCAGCGTAGGAGGTTATGGGGCCAACGTCCTGACTTTC. It is translated as CASSVGGYGANVLTF.

This clone was seen a few times. The V gene is TRBV6-4, the J gene TRBJ1-2; 7 bases agree with TRBD1. With V trimmed by 6 bases and J by 7 bases, 14 bases remained unmatched. CDR1 is MRHNA, CDR2 SNTAGT, per germline. This CDR3 contains 15 residues. This CDR3 is CASRSGGGAWSGYTF. The CDR3 bases are TGTGCCAGCAGGAGCGGAGGGGGCGCTTGGTCTGGCTACACCTTC.

By share of the sample, this clone is medium-sized. This sequence joins TRBV28 and TRBJ2-7; TRBD2 matches 11 bases. Germline CDR1 reads MDHEN; CDR2 reads SYDVKM. The CDR3 is 15 amino acids. V gave up 6 bases and J gave up 3 bases; unmatched junction bases: 7. CDR3 residues: CASSSRTSGLYEQYF. As DNA, the CDR3 is TGTGCCAGCAGCTCTAGGACTAGCGGGCTCTACGAGCAGTACTTC.

This clone was seen ten or more times. The V and J genes are TRBV7-9 and TRBJ1-1, with no clear D. Trimming took 7 bases from V and 5 from J, leaving 11 bases between them. The CDR3 has 12 residues. Germline assignment: CDR1 SEHNR and CDR2 FQNEAQ (reference sequence). The CDR3 loop reads CASNSHGTEAFF. CDR3 DNA: TGTGCCAGCAACTCTCACGGGACTGAAGCTTTCTTT. The whole variable domain, filled in from reference TRBV7-9 and TRBJ1-1, reads DTGVSQNPRHKITKRGQNVTFRCDPISEHNRLYWYRQTLGQGPEFLTYFQNEAQLEKSRLLSDRFSAERPKGSFSTLEIQRTEQGDSAMYLCASNSHGTEAFFGQGTRLTVV.

This clone showed up many times. In nucleotides, the CDR3 is TGTGCCAGCAGCTTGGAGTCGGGAGAGGGGTTCTACAATGAGCAGTTCTTC. Translating it yields CASSLESGEGFYNEQFF. The V gene is TRBV5-6, the J gene TRBJ2-1; D perhaps matches TRBD2 (6 bases). CDR3 length: 17 residues. The V and J ends lost 0 bases and 3 bases respectively, with 16 bases between them. Germline values: CDR1 SGHDT, CDR2 YYEEEE.

This clone is termed medium-sized (0.01 to 0.1%). This sequence joins TRBV9 and TRBJ2-5; no definite D call. The CDR3 spans 12 residues. Trimming cost V 1 base and J 9 bases, with 10 bases left between them. Germline-derived CDR1 and CDR2 are SGDLS and YYNGEE. CDR3 region: CASSVQYGPQYF. The CDR3 nucleotides are TGTGCCAGCAGCGTACAGTACGGACCCCAGTACTTC.

This clone was seen a handful of times. The chain has TRBV6-1 and TRBJ2-1; 9 nucleotides match TRBD1. CDR3 length: 16 residues. Germline CDR1 MNHNS, CDR2 SASEGT. Trimming at V came to 2 bases and at J to 7 bases, leaving 9 bases not matched to a gene. Here the CDR3 DNA reads TGTGCCAGCAGTGAACGGTGGGACAGGGTATTGAATGAGCAGTTCTTC. Its translation is CASSERWDRVLNEQFF.

Ten or more counts support this clone. The J gene is TRBJ1-1, the V gene TRBV12-3 or TRBV12-4, with a tentative D call TRBD1 (6 bases). The CDR3 sequence is 14 residues long. V lost 3 bases to trimming and J lost 7 bases, with 15 bases between them. CDR3 nucleotides: TGTGCCAGCAGTTTCCGCGAGGGGGGTATTGAAGCTTTCTTT. The encoded protein is CASSFREGGIEAFF.

This clone was counted between two and nine times. The chain has TRBV24-1 and TRBJ2-1; tentatively, D is TRBD2 (5 bases). Trimming removed 2 bases at V and 12 bases at J, with 10 bases between. The CDR3 extends over 12 amino acids. Per the germline V gene, CDR1 is KGHDR and CDR2 is SFDVKD. Written as DNA, the CDR3 is TGTGCCACCAGTGATTACTCACGGGGGCAGTTCTTC. Protein: CATSDYSRGQFF.

This clone was observed a handful of times. The chain carries TRBV6-6 and TRBJ2-1, with no clear D. This CDR3 has 15 amino acids. Trimming took off 0 bases at V and 6 bases at J, with 12 bases between the two ends. The germline gives CDR1 MNHNY, CDR2 SVGAGI (reference sequence). The CDR3 nucleotides read TGTGCCAGCAGTTACTCGGGTAGGATCGTCAATGAGCAGTTCTTC. Its translation: CASSYSGRIVNEQFF.

V usage is TRBV6-5 and J usage is TRBJ1-1, with TRBD1 as a possible D gene (6 bases). Germline V gives CDR1 MNHEY, CDR2 SVGAGI. V dropped 5 bases and J dropped 0 bases, with 10 bases sitting between them. The CDR3 totals 14 residues. CDR3 nucleotides: TGTGCCAGCAGTCACAGGGATATGAACACTGAAGCTTTCTTT. Its translation: CASSHRDMNTEAFF.

The V and J genes are TRBV30 and TRBJ2-7; TRBD2 agrees at 10 bases. V was pared by 1 base and J by 4 bases, with 7 bases of the junction left unmatched. The germline gives CDR1 GTSNPN, CDR2 SVGIG (reference sequence). There are 15 residues in the CDR3. CDR3 DNA: TGTGCCTGGAGTGCTAGCGGGAGTCCCCCTTACGAGCAGTACTTC. Protein sequence: CAWSASGSPPYEQYF. Full variable domain (remainder filled in from reference TRBV30 and TRBJ2-7): SQTIHQWPATLVQPVGSPLSLECTVEGTSNPNLYWYRQAAGRGLQLLFYSVGIGQISSEVPQNLSASRPQDRQFILSSKKLLLSDSGFYLCAWSASGSPPYEQYFGPGTRLTVT.

This clone occurred many times. The chain uses TRBV9 and TRBJ2-7; D possibly uses TRBD1 or TRBD2 (6 bases each). This CDR3 has 14 residues. CDR1 SGDLS and CDR2 YYNGEE come from the germline V gene. V lost 3 bases, J lost 2 bases, and 12 bases lay in between. The CDR3 coding sequence is TGTGCCAGCAGCGGCGTAGGGGGGACCTACGAGCAGTACTTC. Residues: CASSGVGGTYEQYF.

The chain employs TRBV20-1 and TRBJ2-3; 8 bases agree with TRBD2. Germline lookup yields CDR1 DFQATT and CDR2 SNEGSKA (reference sequence). This CDR3 has 18 amino acids. J was trimmed by 6 bases and V by 6 bases; bases with no gene match: 23. In DNA, the CDR3 is TGCAGTGCACCGGACCCCGGGAGCGGGAGATTAATTTCGGATACGCAGTATTTT. Translating it yields CSAPDPGSGRLISDTQYF.

This clone is medium-sized in the sample. Other DNA sequences from this sample encode an identical CDR3 as well. The V gene is TRBV12-3 or TRBV12-4, the J gene TRBJ2-5; D not certain. CDR3 length: 12 amino acids. Trimming shortened V by 6 bases and J by 4 bases, and 9 bases separated the two germline ends. The CDR3 nucleotides read TGTGCCAGCAGCCTAACGAGAGAGACCCAGTACTTC. It translates to CASSLTRETQYF.

By its share, this clone is medium-sized. V usage is TRBV2 and J usage is TRBJ2-3; D remains ambiguous. Between the trimmed V and J ends, which lost 2 bases and 0 bases, there was a span of 3 bases. This CDR3 is 13 amino acids long. Germline values: CDR1 SNHLY, CDR2 FYNNEI. Here the CDR3 reads CASSETSTDTQYF. DNA of the CDR3: TGTGCCAGCAGTGAAACTAGCACAGATACGCAGTATTTT.

The genes are TRBV11-3 and TRBJ2-2; D tentatively fits TRBD1 or TRBD2 (5 bases each). Germline CDR1 is SGHNT and CDR2 is YENEEA. V lost 0 bases, J lost 4 bases, and 9 bases lay in between. There are 15 residues in the CDR3. The CDR3 reads CASSLDPGLTGELFF. The CDR3 DNA reads as TGTGCCAGCAGCTTAGATCCGGGGCTCACCGGGGAGCTGTTTTTT.

Only a few counts were recorded for this clone. The CDR3: CASSSRPGDSYEQYF. CDR3 nucleotides: TGTGCCAGCAGCTCCCGACCGGGGGACTCCTACGAGCAGTACTTC. The J gene is TRBJ2-7, the V gene TRBV2; a weak D match, TRBD2 (6 bases). Trimming left V 6 bases short and J 0 bases short, with 15 bases between. The CDR3 is 15 residues long. Germline V gene sequence: CDR1 SNHLY, CDR2 FYNNEI.

This clone was counted a few times. The chain recombines TRBV2 with TRBJ2-7, with D perhaps TRBD2 (6 bases). The CDR3 is made up of 11 amino acids. V was clipped by 7 bases and J by 4 bases, with 8 bases between them. Germline CDR1 is SNHLY and CDR2 is FYNNEI. CDR3 nucleotide sequence: TGTGCCAGCATGGGGGGATACGAGCAGTACTTC. It specifies CASMGGYEQYF. Complete variable domain (other parts from reference TRBV2 and TRBJ2-7): EPEVTQTPSHQVTQMGQEVILRCVPISNHLYFYWYRQILGQKVEFLVSFYNNEISEKSEIFDDQFSVERPDGSNFTLKIRSTKLEDSAMYFCASMGGYEQYFGPGTRLTVT.

In its sample, this clone was seen a few times. A junction end diverges from the germline sequence, so it may reflect a read error. The V call is TRBV6-5, the J call TRBJ2-2, with 9 bases aligning to TRBD1. The CDR3 totals 17 residues. CDR1 MNHEY and CDR2 SVGAGI come from the germline V gene. The CDR3 region has the DNA TGTGCCAGCAGTTACTCGCCGACAGGGGGGAACACCGTGGAGCTGTTTTTT. Translating it yields CASSYSPTGGNTVELFF.

Sample share makes this clone medium-sized. The V call is TRBV27, the J call TRBJ2-1, with D possibly matching TRBD2 (6 bases). Trimming cost V 6 bases and J 8 bases, with 14 bases left between them. CDR1 is MNHEY, CDR2 SMNVEV, per germline (reference sequence). The CDR3 runs 13 residues. The CDR3 is CASSSETSYEQFF. The CDR3 region has the DNA TGTGCCAGCAGCTCCGAAACTAGCTATGAGCAGTTCTTC.

At least ten counts were recorded for this clone. Germline and junction disagree at one end, which may indicate a read error. This chain joins TRBV28 and TRBJ1-2, with 8 bases that match TRBD1. Germline assignment: CDR1 MDHEN and CDR2 SYDVKM. This CDR3 has 15 amino acids. CDR3 DNA: TGTGCCAGCCTAGACAGGGGAGGTTGGTCGTATGGCTGCACCTTC. This gives the protein CASLDRGGWSYGCTF.

By sample share, this clone is medium-sized. The CDR3, as DNA: TGTGCCAGCAGCCAGACCCGCTACGAGCAGTACTTC. Its protein is CASSQTRYEQYF. V and J are TRBV3-1 and TRBJ2-7; D is uncertain. In germline, CDR1 is LGHDT, CDR2 YNNKEL (reference sequence). Trimming took 3 bases from V and 3 from J, leaving 6 bases between them. The CDR3 extends over 12 amino acids.